This T cell receptor beta chain was observed in a study of Ad26.COV2.S vaccination and SARS-CoV-2 variants. Whole-study context: Ad26.COV2.S shots went into the muscle once or twice, 56 days apart. Findings of the study overall: Spike-specific responses of CD8+ and CD4+ T cells were reported to display substantial breadth after vaccination.

Treatment in this sample: around 19 received Ad26.COV2.S at low or high dose, single or two shots; roughly 5 received placebo; per-sample allocation not given. Collection of samples fell on day 63 after the first vaccine or placebo injection. A Boston adult aged 18-55 years was the donor. TCRdb's table, derived via immunoSEQ multiplex PCR, lists solely in-frame clones and lacks some. The sample holds around 500,000 clones, roughly nine tenths seen once. The V gene's germline CDR1 is SEHNR and CDR2 FQNEAQ (reference sequence). Trimming removed 1 base at V and 1 base at J, with 10 bases between. The CDR3 extends over 15 amino acids. Notes on this clone: The antigen is not known.

The sequences come from peripheral blood, collected in a trial of Ad26.COV2.S vaccine versus placebo. The clonotype comes from a person aged 18-60 years who received the Ad26.COV2.S COVID-19 vaccine or a placebo. The rearrangement joins TRBV7-9 to TRBJ2-5, with D unclear. The CDR3 region is CASSLVSGFQETQYF. In DNA, the CDR3 is TGTGCCAGCAGCTTAGTATCCGGATTCCAAGAGACCCAGTACTTC.